This paragraph reports one T cell receptor (beta chain). This CDR3 spans 11 amino acids. With 4 bases removed from V and 11 bases from J, the gap between germline ends came to 9 bases. Germline V gene sequence: CDR1 LNHDA, CDR2 SQIVND (reference sequence). Primed by a sample-barcoded 5' primer and a J-beta primer mix, a second PCR proceeded for about 7 to 12 cycles. TCRdb passed the 5' RACE reads through MiXCR, listing each CDR3 protein once. The table records 750,000 to 1,000,000 distinct CDR3 sequences, roughly 28% of them present only once. The sample is drawn from a study of blood T cells in healthy people across ages. These records were also assigned to another study, of T cells of mothers and their children. That study adds: The study found slightly higher but non-significant overlap in related versus unrelated mother-child pairs.

V gene TRBV19 combines with J gene TRBJ1-5; D not resolved. Sequenced sample: blood. The clonotype comes from a woman in her 40s in good health. The CDR3: CASSTRAAQHF. CDR3 DNA: TGTGCCAGTAGTACCCGTGCGGCCCAGCATTTT.